The 18 T cell receptor beta chains below were found in one sample sequenced in a study of radiation and T cells in renal cell carcinoma. The time point denotes: baseline pretreatment blood. The treatment was: 15 Gy SBRT to primary tumor, nephrectomy 4 weeks later. Libraries were prepared by immunoSEQ multiplex PCR; TCRdb keeps only in-frame clonotypes and omits some of them. This table holds roughly 100,000 clones, approximately 80% found once. The sequences come from blood, collected from a patient whose treatment included radiotherapy and nephrectomy. The receptors shown here come from a man aged 60 to 75 with renal cell carcinoma.

The chain has TRBV11-2 and TRBJ1-4; D uncertain. The V and J ends lost 3 bases and 5 bases respectively, with 16 bases between them. Germline lookup yields CDR1 SGHAT and CDR2 FQNNGV. The CDR3 sequence is 16 residues long. CDR3 protein: CASSLGTRPGNEKLFF. Written as DNA, the CDR3 is TGTGCCAGCAGCTTGGGAACCCGGCCAGGCAATGAAAAACTGTTTTTT.

V usage is TRBV13 and J usage is TRBJ1-3, with 7 bases lining up with TRBD1. V shed 0 bases, J shed 4 bases, and the junction held 6 bases outside the gene matches. The V gene's germline CDR1 is PRHDT and CDR2 FYEKMQ (reference sequence). CDR3 length equals 16 residues. CDR3 protein: CASSLGETGDGNTIYF. The DNA for the CDR3 is TGTGCCAGCAGCTTAGGAGAAACAGGGGACGGAAACACCATATATTTT.

The V gene is TRBV4-2, the J gene TRBJ2-1; TRBD2 agrees at 9 bases. After removal of 0 bases from V and 4 bases from J, the junction contained 7 bases not matched to a gene. In germline, CDR1 is LGHNA, CDR2 YNFKEQ. This CDR3 is 17 amino acids long. The CDR3 DNA is TGTGCCAGCAGCCAAGATGTGTCTAGCGGGAAGTACAATGAGCAGTTCTTC. This encodes CASSQDVSSGKYNEQFF.

This clone was observed a few times. The J gene is TRBJ1-2, the V gene TRBV30; D remains ambiguous. The V end was cut by 4 bases, the J end by 5 bases, with 5 bases between. Per the germline V gene, CDR1 is GTSNPN and CDR2 is SVGIG (reference sequence). The CDR3 sequence is 10 residues long. CDR3 bases: TGTGCCTGGAAGGCATATGGCTACACCTTC. Translated: CAWKAYGYTF.

The CDR3 bases are TGCGCCAGCAGCCCAGGGGGACCGGATGAAAAACTGTTTTTT. Translation gives CASSPGGPDEKLFF. The chain has TRBV5-1 and TRBJ1-4, with 7 nucleotides matching TRBD1. The CDR3 is made up of 14 amino acids. Germline lookup yields CDR1 SGHRS and CDR2 YFSETQ. V lost 4 bases, J lost 6 bases, and 6 bases stayed unmatched.

In DNA, the CDR3 is TGTGCCAGTAGTATGGCGCAGGGGAGATCTGAACAGCCCCAGCATTTT. It translates to CASSMAQGRSEQPQHF. The chain recombines TRBV19 with TRBJ1-5; D may be TRBD1 (6 bases). The CDR3 has 16 residues. Germline-derived CDR1 and CDR2 are LNHDA and SQIVND (reference sequence). V gave up 3 bases and J gave up 7 bases, with 19 bases separating them.

Here the CDR3 reads CAIRGTPLGMDYEQYF. The CDR3 nucleotides are TGTGCCATCAGAGGGACGCCTCTCGGGATGGACTACGAGCAGTACTTC. V and J are TRBV10-3 and TRBJ2-5; D may match TRBD1 or TRBD2 (5 bases each). The J call may be in error: the DNA end matches TRBJ2-7 better. CDR1 ENHRY and CDR2 SYGVKD come from the germline V gene. This CDR3 region has 16 residues.

The chain employs TRBV7-2 and TRBJ1-2, with unresolved D. The CDR3 spans 13 residues. The V end was cut by 2 bases, the J end by 8 bases, with 12 bases between. Germline V gives CDR1 SGHTA, CDR2 FQGNSA. The CDR3 region has the DNA TGTGCCAGCAGCTTAAGTCGCACGTGGGGCTACACCTTC. This translates into CASSLSRTWGYTF.

The genes are TRBV7-8 and TRBJ2-3; D may be TRBD2 (6 bases). V was clipped by 1 base and J by 4 bases, with 9 bases between them. The CDR3 runs 14 residues. Germline V gene lookup returns CDR1 SGHVS and CDR2 FQNEAQ. The CDR3 spells CASSLVSSADTQYF. In DNA, the CDR3 is TGTGCCAGCAGCTTAGTCTCTAGCGCAGATACGCAGTATTTT.

This clone was seen a handful of times. The V call is TRBV19, the J call TRBJ1-1; D might be TRBD1 (6 bases). Germline-derived CDR1 and CDR2 are LNHDA and SQIVND (reference sequence). There are 15 residues in the CDR3. Trimming stripped 3 bases from V and 1 base from J, with 12 bases between. The CDR3 nucleotides are TGTGCCAGTAGTATCCCGGGACACCAGAACACTGAAGCTTTCTTT. As protein: CASSIPGHQNTEAFF.

The chain links TRBV28 to TRBJ2-1; weak D call: TRBD2 (6 bases). The CDR3 has 15 residues. Trimming removed 6 bases from V and 2 bases from J, with 14 bases in between. The germline gives CDR1 MDHEN, CDR2 SYDVKM. The CDR3 sequence: CASSPVTGAYNEQFF. The DNA for the CDR3 is TGTGCCAGCAGCCCTGTGACGGGAGCCTACAATGAGCAGTTCTTC.

J is TRBJ2-1 and V is TRBV9, with 8 bases aligning to TRBD2. V trimming: 2 bases; J trimming: 7 bases; junction bases outside the gene matches: 8. The CDR3 length is 15 residues. Germline loops: CDR1 SGDLS, CDR2 YYNGEE. The DNA for the CDR3 is TGTGCCAGCAGCGTCGGAGCGGGAGTGGGAAATGAGCAGTTCTTC. Amino acids: CASSVGAGVGNEQFF.

The chain is built from TRBV5-1 and TRBJ2-3; tentative D call: TRBD2 (7 bases). The V end lost 9 bases, the J end lost 4 bases, and 21 bases lay between the germline ends. CDR3 length: 15 residues. Germline V CDR1 and CDR2: SGHRS, YFSETQ. The chain's CDR3 is CATHPRGAAADTQYF. CDR3 bases: TGCGCCACCCACCCCCGGGGGGCTGCGGCAGATACGCAGTATTTT.

The rearrangement joins TRBV4-1 to TRBJ2-7; 11 bases fit TRBD2. V lost 0 bases, J lost 0 bases, and 7 bases stayed unmatched. This CDR3 has 18 amino acids. Germline lookup yields CDR1 MGHRA and CDR2 YSYEKL. Written as DNA, the CDR3 is TGCGCCAGCAGCCAAGACGCTAGCGGGAGGCCGAGCTCCTACGAGCAGTACTTC. Translated: CASSQDASGRPSSYEQYF.

The J gene is TRBJ1-1, the V gene TRBV11-2; 9 bases are shared with TRBD1. CDR3 length: 16 residues. Germline V gene sequence: CDR1 SGHAT, CDR2 FQNNGV. V dropped 1 base and J dropped 6; count of bases not matched to a gene: 9. CDR3 nucleotide sequence: TGTGCCAGCAGCTTAGTTGGGACAGGGATTCTCTCTGAAGCTTTCTTT. Protein sequence: CASSLVGTGILSEAFF.

The rearrangement joins TRBV6-1 to TRBJ1-5; a weak D match, TRBD1 (5 bases). The ends were cut back, 7 bases at V and 3 bases at J, with 13 bases in the middle. Germline V gives CDR1 MNHNS, CDR2 SASEGT. This CDR3 region has 14 residues. The CDR3 reads CASTRKGTNQPQHF. The CDR3 coding sequence is TGTGCCAGCACTCGGAAGGGGACCAATCAGCCCCAGCATTTT.

The chain employs TRBV7-9 and TRBJ1-1; 9 bases line up with TRBD1. V trimming: 3 bases; J trimming: 8 bases; junction bases outside the gene matches: 4. The CDR3 is made up of 13 amino acids. Per the germline V gene, CDR1 is SEHNR and CDR2 is FQNEAQ (reference sequence). The chain's CDR3 is CASSLTGTGEAFF. CDR3 in DNA: TGTGCCAGCAGCTTGACCGGGACAGGGGAAGCTTTCTTT.

The rearrangement uses TRBV4-1 and TRBJ2-5; 7 nucleotides match TRBD2. Trimming removed 5 bases from V and 5 bases from J; junction bases left unmatched: 11. Germline values: CDR1 MGHRA, CDR2 YSYEKL. This CDR3 spans 15 amino acids. CDR3 DNA sequence: TGCGCCAGCAGCTACCCTTCGGGAGGTTGGGAGACCCAGTACTTC. Amino acids: CASSYPSGGWETQYF.